This is a list of T cell receptor beta chains from one sample in a study of cytomegalovirus exposure and HLA in healthy donors. Measured with immunoSEQ multiplex PCR; TCRdb has only the in-frame clones, and not every one. The repertoire holds over 100,000 clones, with 88% as singletons. Sequences were obtained from PBMCs. All receptors come from a woman aged 18-35 years in good health and CMV-seropositive. The CDR3 runs from the conserved cysteine through the conserved F or W. Fields, in order: V gene, D gene, J gene, clone size, CDR3 protein, CDR3 DNA. The D gene is left open where the match is weak. Some rows mark clone size as missing; the rest say once, few, many or name a class of expanded clone.

>TRBV19|TRBD2|TRBJ2-7|NA
CASSAGLAYEQYF
TGTGCCAGTAGTGCCGGACTAGCCTACGAGCAGTACTTC
>TRBV6-5|TRBD1|TRBJ1-2|NA
CASSYRSGGNYGYTF
TGTGCCAGCAGTTACAGGTCAGGGGGAAACTATGGCTACACCTTC
>TRBV5-1|TRBD1|TRBJ1-3|NA
CASSLARQGLGNTIYF
TGCGCCAGCAGCTTGGCCAGACAGGGGCTAGGAAACACCATATATTTT
>TRBV5-6|NA|TRBJ1-1|NA
CASSLVTGRNTEAFF
TGTGCCAGCAGCTTGGTGACAGGTCGGAACACTGAAGCTTTCTTT
>TRBV2|TRBD1|TRBJ1-4|NA
CASSTDRVTNEKLFF
TGTGCCAGCAGTACGGACAGGGTTACTAATGAAAAACTGTTTTTT
>TRBV7-3|NA|TRBJ2-1|once
CASSSPSGAGSSYNEQFF
TGTGCCAGCAGTTCCCCCTCGGGCGCGGGGAGCTCCTACAATGAGCAGTTCTTC
>TRBV11-2|TRBD2|TRBJ2-3|NA
CASSRGSPDTQYF
TGTGCCAGCAGCCGCGGGAGTCCGGATACGCAGTATTTT
>TRBV27|NA|TRBJ1-2|NA
CASSAFGEANYGYTF
TGTGCCAGCAGTGCTTTCGGAGAGGCTAACTATGGCTACACCTTC
>TRBV18|TRBD1|TRBJ2-7|NA
CASSSPTGSISEQYF
TGTGCCAGCTCATCTCCGACAGGGTCGATCTCCGAGCAGTACTTC
>TRBV5-4|NA|TRBJ1-1|NA
CASSWGLSPEAFF
TGTGCCAGCAGCTGGGGCCTTTCCCCTGAAGCTTTCTTT
>TRBV6-5|TRBD1|TRBJ1-5|NA
CASSYRQGGQPQHF
TGTGCCAGCAGTTATCGACAGGGAGGTCAGCCCCAGCATTTT
>TRBV30|NA|TRBJ1-1|NA
CAWTLGQLVAFF
TGTGCCTGGACCCTAGGACAGTTAGTAGCTTTCTTT
>TRBV7-8|TRBD2|TRBJ2-5|once
CASSLRRTSGSFETQYF
TGTGCCAGCAGCCTACGGCGGACTAGCGGGAGTTTTGAGACCCAGTACTTC
>TRBV7-7|TRBD1|TRBJ2-2|NA
CASSLQGTGELFF
TGTGCTAGCAGCTTACAGGGGACCGGGGAGCTGTTTTTT
>TRBV4-3|NA|TRBJ2-7|NA
CASSQGAGSLSYEQYF
TGCGCCAGCAGCCAGGGCGCGGGGTCCCTCTCCTACGAGCAGTACTTC
>TRBV7-9|TRBD2|TRBJ2-2|NA
CASSLERGGPGELFF
TGTGCCAGCAGCTTGGAGCGGGGGGGCCCCGGGGAGCTGTTTTTT
>TRBV14|NA|TRBJ2-5|NA
CASSRGLQETQYF
TGTGCCAGCAGCCGCGGACTCCAGGAGACCCAGTACTTC
>TRBV27|TRBD1|TRBJ2-7|NA
CASSFIGQGAHEQYF
TGTGCCAGCAGTTTTATTGGGCAGGGGGCCCACGAGCAGTACTTC
>TRBV28|NA|TRBJ1-2|NA
CASFTTGFYGYTF
TGTGCCAGCTTTACTACAGGGTTCTATGGCTACACCTTC
>TRBV19|TRBD1|TRBJ2-7|NA
CASSIADRASYEQYF
TGTGCCAGTAGTATCGCCGACAGGGCGTCCTACGAGCAGTACTTC
>TRBV6-1|TRBD1|TRBJ1-1|NA
CASLWTGQYTEAFF
TGTGCCAGCCTCTGGACAGGGCAATACACTGAAGCTTTCTTT
>TRBV5-6|NA|TRBJ2-5|NA
CASSLRSQAETQYF
TGTGCCAGCAGCTTGCGTTCCCAAGCGGAGACCCAGTACTTC
>TRBV6-5|NA|TRBJ1-1|NA
CASMVDWNTEAFF
TGTGCCAGCATGGTAGACTGGAACACTGAAGCTTTCTTT
>TRBV7-6|NA|TRBJ1-1|NA
CASSPSTHNTEAFF
TGTGCCAGCAGCCCTTCGACACATAACACTGAAGCTTTCTTT
>TRBV11-2|TRBD1|TRBJ1-1|NA
CASSSRQGAPNTEAFF
TGTGCCAGCAGCTCAAGACAGGGGGCTCCGAACACTGAAGCTTTCTTT
>TRBV6-6|TRBD2|TRBJ2-3|NA
CASSPGGSSTDTQYF
TGTGCCAGCAGTCCGGGAGGTTCTAGCACAGATACGCAGTATTTT
>TRBV4-1|NA|TRBJ2-2|NA
CASRPVWYTGELFF
TGCGCCAGCAGACCAGTTTGGTACACCGGGGAGCTGTTTTTT
>TRBV7-9|NA|TRBJ1-1|NA
CAGAALNTEAFF
TGTGCAGGGGCGGCGTTGAACACTGAAGCTTTCTTT